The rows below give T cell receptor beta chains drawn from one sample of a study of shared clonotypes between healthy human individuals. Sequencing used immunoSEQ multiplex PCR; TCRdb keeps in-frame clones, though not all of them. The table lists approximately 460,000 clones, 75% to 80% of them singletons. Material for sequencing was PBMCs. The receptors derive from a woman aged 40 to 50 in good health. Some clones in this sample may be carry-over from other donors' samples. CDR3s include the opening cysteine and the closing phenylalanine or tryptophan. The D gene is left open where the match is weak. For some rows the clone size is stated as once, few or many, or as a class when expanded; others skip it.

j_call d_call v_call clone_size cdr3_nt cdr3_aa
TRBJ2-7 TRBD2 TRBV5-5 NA TGTGCCAGCAGCGAGGGACTAGCCTACGAGCAGTACTTC CASSEGLAYEQYF
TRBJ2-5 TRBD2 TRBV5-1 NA TGCGCCAGTTCGCCGGGACTAGCCCGAACTCAAGAGACCCAGTACTTC CASSPGLARTQETQYF
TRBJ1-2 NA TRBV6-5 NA TGCGCCAGCGACTCTTACCACGCGGCTAACTATGGCTACACCTTC CASDSYHAANYGYTF
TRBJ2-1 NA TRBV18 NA TGTGCCAGCTCACCCAGTATTAAGCAGTTCTTC CASSPSIKQFF
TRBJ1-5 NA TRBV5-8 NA TGTGCCAGCAGCTTGGCGGGACACCTACGTAGTAGCAATCAGCCCCAGCATTTT CASSLAGHLRSSNQPQHF
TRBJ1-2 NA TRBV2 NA TGTGCCAGCAGATACGACAGGTTAGCTAACTATGGCTACACCTTC CASRYDRLANYGYTF
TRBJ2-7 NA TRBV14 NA TGTGCCAGCAGCTTGACTGACTGGCACTCCTACGAGCAGTACTTC CASSLTDWHSYEQYF
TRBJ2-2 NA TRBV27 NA TGTGCCAGCAGTTTATTGCAGGGCATCAACACCGGGGAGCTGTTTTTT CASSLLQGINTGELFF
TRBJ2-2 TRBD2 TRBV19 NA TGTGCCAGTAGATCTCGGGAGGTCACCGGGGAGCTGTTTTTT CASRSREVTGELFF
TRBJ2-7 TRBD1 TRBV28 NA TGTGCCAGCAGTTTAAGGTTAGGGCAGGGGGCTTTCTACGAGCAGTACTTC CASSLRLGQGAFYEQYF
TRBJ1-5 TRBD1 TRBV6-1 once TGTGCCAGCGACCGGGACAGGGCGAGCAATCAGCCCCAGCATTTT CASDRDRASNQPQHF